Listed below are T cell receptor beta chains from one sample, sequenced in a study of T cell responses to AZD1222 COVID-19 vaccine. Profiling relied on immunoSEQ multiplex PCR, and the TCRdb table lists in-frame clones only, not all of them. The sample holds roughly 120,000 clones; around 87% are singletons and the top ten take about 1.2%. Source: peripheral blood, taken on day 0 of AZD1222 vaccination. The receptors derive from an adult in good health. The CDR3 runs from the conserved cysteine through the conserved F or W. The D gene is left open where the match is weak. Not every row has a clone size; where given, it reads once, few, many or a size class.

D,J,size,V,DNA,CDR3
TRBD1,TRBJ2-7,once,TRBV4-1,TGCGCCAGCAGCCACCCCGGACAGGGGGCAATTCGTTACGAGCAGTACTTC,CASSHPGQGAIRYEQYF
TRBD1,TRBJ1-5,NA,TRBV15,TGTGCCACCAGGGATCCGGACAGGGGTCAGCCCCAGCATTTT,CATRDPDRGQPQHF
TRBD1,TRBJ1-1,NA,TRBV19,TGTGCCAGTAGTTTGGGACAGCCCAACACTGAAGCTTTCTTT,CASSLGQPNTEAFF
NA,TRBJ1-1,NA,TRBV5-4,TGTGCCAGCAGCTTGATGAAGCTACAGAACACTGAAGCTTTCTTT,CASSLMKLQNTEAFF
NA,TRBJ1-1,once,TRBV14,TGTGCCAGCAGCCAAGATCTGAGAGGGGAAGCTTTCTTT,CASSQDLRGEAFF
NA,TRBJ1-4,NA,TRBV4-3,TGCGCCAGCAGCCAAGATCTTCGGGCAGGCACTAATGAAAAACTGTTTTTT,CASSQDLRAGTNEKLFF
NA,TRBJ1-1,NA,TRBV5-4,TGTGCCAGCAGCCTTGCAGTGAACACTGAAGCTTTCTTT,CASSLAVNTEAFF
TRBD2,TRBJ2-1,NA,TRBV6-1,TGTGCCAGCAGTGAAACCCTAGCGGGGGGTAAATCTAGCTCCTACAATGAGCAGTTCTTC,CASSETLAGGKSSSYNEQFF
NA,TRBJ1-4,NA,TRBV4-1,TGCGCCAGCAGCCAAGATGGGGAAAAACTGTTTTTT,CASSQDGEKLFF
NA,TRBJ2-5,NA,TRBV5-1,TGCGCCAGCAGCTCGACAGGCGCTGGGGAGACCCAGTACTTC,CASSSTGAGETQYF
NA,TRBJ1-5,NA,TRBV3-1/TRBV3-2,TGTGCCAGCAGCCTTAGGGGCAATCAGCCCCAGCATTTT,CASSLRGNQPQHF
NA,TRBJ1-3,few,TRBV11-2,TGTGCCAGCAGCTTAGGGACAGGAAACACCATATATTTT,CASSLGTGNTIYF
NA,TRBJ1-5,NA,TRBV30,TGTGCCTGGGGGAGAGGGAGCAATCAGCCCCAGCATTTT,CAWGRGSNQPQHF
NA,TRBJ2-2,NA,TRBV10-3,TGTGCCATCGCTACCGGGAACACCGGGGAGCTGTTTTTT,CAIATGNTGELFF
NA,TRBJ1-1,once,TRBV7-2,TGTGCCAGCAGCCCCTACCGGGGGGCCACTGAAGCTTTCTTT,CASSPYRGATEAFF
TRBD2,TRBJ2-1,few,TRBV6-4,TGTGCCAGCAGTGGGGAAGCGGGGAACAATGAGCAGTTCTTC,CASSGEAGNNEQFF
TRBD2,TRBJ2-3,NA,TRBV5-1,TGCGCCAGCAGCGGGACTAGCGGGGGGGCTGGCACAGATACGCAGTATTTT,CASSGTSGGAGTDTQYF
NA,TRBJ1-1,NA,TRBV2,TGTGCCAGCAGTGTGGCAGGAGAGTACACTGAAGCTTTCTTT,CASSVAGEYTEAFF
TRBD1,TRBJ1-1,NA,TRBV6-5,TGTGCCAGCAGTCATAACAGGGGCTTTGACACTGAAGCTTTCTTT,CASSHNRGFDTEAFF
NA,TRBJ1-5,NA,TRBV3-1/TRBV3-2,TGTGCCAGCAGTACGACGGGGTGGAATCAGCCCCAGCATTTT,CASSTTGWNQPQHF
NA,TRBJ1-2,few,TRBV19,TGTGCCAGTAGTATCGACCGGGTTAGCACTACCTATGGCTACACCTTC,CASSIDRVSTTYGYTF
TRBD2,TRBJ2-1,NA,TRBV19,TGTGCCAGTAGTTCCGATGGGGTGCTAGCGGCATACAATGAGCAGTTCTTC,CASSSDGVLAAYNEQFF
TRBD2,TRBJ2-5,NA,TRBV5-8,TGTGCCAGCAGCTTGGGGCATGGGACTAGCGGGACCCAAGAGACCCAGTACTTC,CASSLGHGTSGTQETQYF
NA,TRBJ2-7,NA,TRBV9,TGTGCCAGCAGCGCAGAGGGGAACGAGCAGTACTTC,CASSAEGNEQYF
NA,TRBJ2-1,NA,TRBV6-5,TGTGCCAGCAGGAAGGGGGCGGGGGCTTTCAATGAGCAGTTCTTC,CASRKGAGAFNEQFF
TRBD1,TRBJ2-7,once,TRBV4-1,TGCGCCAGCAGCCAAGGGACCGGGACAGGGGTGACCTACGAGCAGTACTTC,CASSQGTGTGVTYEQYF
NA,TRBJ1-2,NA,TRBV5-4,TGTGCCAGCAGCTTGGGAGGGGGATACAGCTATGGCTACACCTTC,CASSLGGGYSYGYTF